The 2 T cell receptor beta chains presented below share a single source sample, sequenced in a study of OX40 agonist ivuxolimab in advanced cancers. Data came from immunoSEQ multiplex PCR; TCRdb stores just in-frame clones and leaves some out. The sample lists tens of thousands of clones; around four fifths were seen once. Source: CD4+ or CD8+ T cells sorted from blood, taken in a trial of the OX40 agonist ivuxolimab. All receptors come from an adult with an advanced solid tumor such as melanoma, head and neck, liver or kidney cancer.

Only one count was recorded for this clone. The chain has TRBV30 and TRBJ2-2; the D call may be TRBD1 or TRBD2 (7 bases each). The germline V gene has CDR1 GTSNPN and CDR2 SVGIG (reference sequence). CDR3 length: 15 residues. Trimming removed 1 base at V and 4 bases at J, with 13 bases between. The CDR3 spells CAWSEGRGGTGELFF. CDR3 bases: TGTGCCTGGAGTGAGGGCAGGGGGGGCACCGGGGAGCTGTTTTTT.

The chain carries TRBV12-5 and TRBJ1-4; 8 bases map to TRBD1. CDR3 length: 16 residues. Trimming at V came to 4 bases and at J to 2 bases, leaving 6 bases not matched to a gene. Germline CDR1 LGHNT, CDR2 FRNRAP. The DNA of the CDR3 is TGTGCTAGTGGTTCGATGGACAGGGCCACTAATGAAAAACTGTTTTTT. Its protein is CASGSMDRATNEKLFF.